These 32 T cell receptor beta chains were sequenced from one sample in a study of cytomegalovirus exposure and HLA in healthy donors. Amplification used 60 Vbeta primers and 13 Jbeta primers. Only in-frame clones appear in the TCRdb table, and some are missing; sequencing was by immunoSEQ multiplex PCR. Among roughly 88,000 clones listed, over 75% were seen once. The sample was PBMCs. The receptors were gathered from a man aged 25-45 years in good health and CMV-seropositive.

This clone is labeled medium-sized. The chain recombines TRBV7-9 with TRBJ1-2, with 9 bases matching TRBD1. The CDR3 is 16 amino acids. Germline V gene sequence: CDR1 SEHNR, CDR2 FQNEAQ (reference sequence). The J segment lost 3 bases and the V segment lost 7 bases, leaving 12 bases of the junction unmatched. The CDR3 nucleotides are TGTGCCAGCACCCTGACAGGGGGTCCCGATCACTATGGCTACACCTTC. This encodes CASTLTGGPDHYGYTF.

This clone showed up just once. The chain carries TRBV10-1 and TRBJ2-1, with D unresolved. The V gene lost 7 bases and the J gene lost 3 bases, with 10 bases spanning the gap. The V gene's germline CDR1 is WNHNN and CDR2 SYGVQD (reference sequence). The CDR3 is 13 amino acids. For the CDR3, the DNA is TGCGCCAGCACTAGTAGAAGCTACAATGAGCAGTTCTTC. Translating gives CASTSRSYNEQFF.

The rearrangement joins TRBV5-1 to TRBJ1-1; D not resolved. This CDR3 is 15 amino acids long. Trimming left V 0 bases short and J 0 bases short, with 9 bases between. Per germline, CDR1 SGHRS and CDR2 YFSETQ. In DNA, the CDR3 is TGCGCCAGCAGCTTGGACGGTATCATGAACACTGAAGCTTTCTTT. Encoded protein: CASSLDGIMNTEAFF. The variable domain in full, with the rest retrieved from reference TRBV5-1 and TRBJ1-1, is KAGVTQTPRYLIKTRGQQVTLSCSPISGHRSVSWYQQTPGQGLQFLFEYFSETQRNKGNFPGRFSGRQFSNSRSEMNVSTLELGDSALYLCASSLDGIMNTEAFFGQGTRLTVV.

This clone has just one count. The chain is built from TRBV2 and TRBJ1-5; D not resolved. Looked up from germline, CDR1 is SNHLY and CDR2 is FYNNEI. V was clipped by 8 bases and J by 0 bases, with 11 bases between them. This CDR3 is 14 amino acids long. The CDR3 nucleotides read TGTGCCAGCGCGGTCGAGGGTAGCAATCAGCCCCAGCATTTT. As protein: CASAVEGSNQPQHF.

This chain links TRBV28 with TRBJ2-1, with TRBD2 matching 7 bases. Germline lookup yields CDR1 MDHEN and CDR2 SYDVKM. Unmatched junction bases numbered 12, after V lost 6 bases and J lost 7 bases. The CDR3 covers 15 residues. This chain's CDR3 is CASSPSGAGWNEQFF. The CDR3 nucleotides read TGTGCCAGCAGCCCTAGCGGAGCGGGGTGGAATGAGCAGTTCTTC.

The CDR3 coding sequence is TGTGCCTGGAACCTCCAGGGGGCGGTCGAGCAGTTCTTC. As protein: CAWNLQGAVEQFF. This sequence joins TRBV30 and TRBJ2-1; 8 bases fit TRBD1. CDR1 is GTSNPN, CDR2 SVGIG, per germline (reference sequence). The CDR3 has 13 residues. V was clipped by 4 bases and J by 10 bases; unmatched bases: 9.

The gene calls are TRBV9 and TRBJ2-2, with D possibly matching TRBD2 (5 bases). The CDR3 length is 12 residues. Germline CDR1 reads SGDLS; CDR2 reads YYNGEE. V shed 0 bases and J shed 8 bases, with 5 bases lying between them. The CDR3 nucleotides are TGTGCCAGCAGCGTAGGGGAGGGGGAGCTGTTTTTT. This encodes CASSVGEGELFF.

This clone was counted once. The rearrangement links TRBV6-5 to TRBJ2-1; 12 bases map to TRBD2. The J segment lost 7 bases and the V segment lost 5 bases, leaving 3 bases of the junction unmatched. The CDR3 sequence is 14 residues long. CDR1 and CDR2 from the germline V gene are MNHEY and SVGAGI. CDR3 loop: CASSLAGGQNEQFF. As DNA, the CDR3 is TGTGCCAGCAGTCTAGCGGGAGGGCAGAATGAGCAGTTCTTC.

The chain joins TRBV7-9 to TRBJ2-7, with 10 bases aligning to TRBD2. Germline V CDR1 and CDR2: SEHNR, FQNEAQ (reference sequence). The V and J ends lost 10 bases and 5 bases, in that order; junction bases with no gene match: 8. The CDR3 consists of 13 residues. CDR3 sequence: CATSPAGGNEQYF. Here the CDR3 DNA reads TGTGCCACCTCCCCAGCGGGAGGGAACGAGCAGTACTTC.

The chain joins TRBV9 to TRBJ2-3, with 9 bases aligning to TRBD2. J was trimmed by 0 bases and V by 1 base; bases with no gene match: 12. The CDR3 totals 19 residues. In germline, CDR1 is SGDLS, CDR2 YYNGEE. The CDR3 loop reads CASSVPPGSGRPSTDTQYF. CDR3 DNA: TGTGCCAGCAGCGTACCTCCCGGGAGCGGGAGGCCTAGCACAGATACGCAGTATTTT.

This clone has only one observation. This rearrangement joins TRBV7-8 to TRBJ2-7, with 10 nucleotides matching TRBD2. The ends lost 5 bases at V and 6 bases at J; junction bases unmatched: 4. Germline CDR1 reads SGHVS; CDR2 reads FQNEAQ. The CDR3 is 13 amino acids. The CDR3 region is CASSPLAGSEQYF. The CDR3 DNA is TGTGCCAGCAGCCCACTAGCGGGAAGCGAGCAGTACTTC.

The V call is TRBV27, the J call TRBJ2-3; D is ambiguous. CDR1 is MNHEY, CDR2 SMNVEV, per germline (reference sequence). Trimming took 4 bases from V and 1 from J, leaving 12 bases between them. This CDR3 contains 15 residues. CDR3 in DNA: TGTGCCAGCAGTTCCCCCCCCGCAGGCACAGATACGCAGTATTTT. Residues: CASSSPPAGTDTQYF.

The V gene is TRBV9, the J gene TRBJ2-7; 7 positions agree with TRBD2. Looked up from germline, CDR1 is SGDLS and CDR2 is YYNGEE. The V segment lost 7 bases and the J segment 3 bases; nucleotides outside the gene matches: 10. CDR3 size: 14 residues. CDR3 protein: CASASGGEGYEQYF. As DNA, the CDR3 is TGTGCCAGCGCCAGTGGTGGGGAGGGCTACGAGCAGTACTTC.

V and J are TRBV6-5 and TRBJ1-1; unclear D gene. Germline values: CDR1 MNHEY, CDR2 SVGAGI. The CDR3 spans 15 residues. The V end was cut by 0 bases, the J end by 1 base, with 9 bases between. Here the CDR3 DNA reads TGTGCCAGCAGTTACTCGCGGGGAACGAACACTGAAGCTTTCTTT. Residues: CASSYSRGTNTEAFF.

Note on this clone: A read error may produce the germline difference seen at one junction end. CDR3 DNA: TGTTCCAGCAGCCTCCGGGACAGTGGCTACACCTTC. Translating it yields CSSSLRDSGYTF. The chain carries TRBV7-9 and TRBJ1-2; 7 bases map to TRBD1. The CDR3 is made up of 12 amino acids. The germline CDR1 and CDR2 sequences are SEHNR and FQNEAQ (reference sequence). Filled out from reference TRBV7-9 and TRBJ1-2, the complete variable domain reads DTGVSQNPRHKITKRGQNVTFRCDPISEHNRLYWYRQTLGQGPEFLTYFQNEAQLEKSRLLSDRFSAERPKGSFSTLEIQRTEQGDSAMYLCSSSLRDSGYTFGSGTRLTVV.

A single count supports this clone. The chain uses TRBV18 and TRBJ1-1; D is possibly TRBD1 (6 bases). Looked up from germline, CDR1 is KGHSH and CDR2 is LQKENI. This CDR3 contains 16 residues. V was shortened by 6 bases and J by 3 bases, with 20 bases between the two germline ends. CDR3 nucleotides: TGTGCCAGCTCCCAAAGAGCAGGGGTTGTTGACACTGAAGCTTTCTTT. It is translated as CASSQRAGVVDTEAFF.

The V and J genes are TRBV5-6 and TRBJ2-5; D may be TRBD2 (6 bases). Gene TRBJ2-7 matches the end of the DNA better, so the J call may be wrong. This CDR3 spans 13 amino acids. Germline assignment: CDR1 SGHDT and CDR2 YYEEEE. The DNA for the CDR3 is TGTGCCAGTTCTACGGGGGACCCCTACGAGCAGTACTTC. Amino acids: CASSTGDPYEQYF.

Of note for this clone: At one of its ends the junction is not consistent with the germline gene, which may arise from a read error. The V and J genes are TRBV7-7 and TRBJ2-1, with 10 positions matching TRBD1. Germline V gene data show CDR1 as SSHAT and CDR2 as FNYEAQ (reference sequence). The CDR3 runs to 15 residues. This CDR3 reads CASSRGPGQGNEQFF. The DNA for the CDR3 is TGTGCTAGCAGCCGCGGGCCGGGACAGGGGAATGAGCAGTTCTTC.

In the case of this clone: At one of its ends the junction is not consistent with the germline gene, which may arise from a read error. The CDR3 region is CANSVASGQPQHF. The DNA for the CDR3 is TGTGCCAACAGCGTAGCTTCAGGTCAGCCCCAGCATTTT. The V and J genes are TRBV9 and TRBJ1-5; D ambiguous. The CDR3 sequence is 13 residues long. CDR1 and CDR2 (germline): SGDLS, YYNGEE.

J is TRBJ2-1 and V is TRBV7-3; maybe TRBD1 (6 bases). CDR3 length equals 19 residues. V dropped 4 bases and J dropped 7 bases, with 29 bases sitting between them. Germline loops: CDR1 SGHTA, CDR2 FQGTGA. For the CDR3, the DNA is TGTGCCAGCAGCTCATCATTACAGGGTCTGGGGCCTTCCCAGAATGAGCAGTTCTTC. It encodes CASSSSLQGLGPSQNEQFF.

In its sample, this clone was seen once. J is TRBJ2-7 and V is TRBV9; D possibly corresponds to TRBD2 (5 bases). The CDR3 is 14 amino acids. The germline V gene encodes CDR1 SGDLS and CDR2 YYNGEE. V lost 4 bases to trimming and J lost 7 bases, with 18 bases between them. As DNA, the CDR3 is TGTGCCAGCAGCTTAAGCGGTGCCCCTCAAGAGCAGTACTTC. Encoded protein: CASSLSGAPQEQYF. Full variable domain (rest looked up from reference TRBV9 and TRBJ2-7): DSGVTQTPKHLITATGQRVTLRCSPRSGDLSVYWYQQSLDQGLQFLIQYYNGEERAKGNILERFSAQQFPDLHSELNLSSLELGDSALYFCASSLSGAPQEQYFGPGTRLTVT.

The sample holds one count of this clone. The rearrangement uses TRBV7-3 and TRBJ1-1; D remains unclear. Per the germline V gene, CDR1 is SGHTA and CDR2 is FQGTGA. V was pared by 2 bases and J by 1 base, with 5 bases between. The CDR3 is 13 residues long. This chain's CDR3 is CASSLEANTEAFF. The CDR3 DNA is TGTGCCAGCAGCTTAGAAGCGAACACTGAAGCTTTCTTT.

This clone has just one count. DNA for the CDR3: TGTGCCAGCAGTGCAACTAGCGGGAGGGCCCTGGGCGAGCAGTACTTC. Encoded protein: CASSATSGRALGEQYF. This rearrangement joins TRBV28 to TRBJ2-5, with TRBD2 identical over 13 bases. Gene TRBJ2-7 matches the end of the DNA better, so the J call may be wrong. The CDR3 consists of 16 residues. Germline loops: CDR1 MDHEN, CDR2 SYDVKM.

The genes are TRBV7-9 and TRBJ1-1; D is uncertain. The CDR3 is made up of 11 amino acids. Trimming stripped 5 bases from V and 4 bases from J, with 5 bases between. Germline CDR1 reads SEHNR; CDR2 reads FQNEAQ (reference sequence). The CDR3 protein is CASSAVTEAFF. The CDR3 bases are TGTGCCAGCAGCGCAGTCACTGAAGCTTTCTTT.

The sample holds a few counts of this clone. The identical CDR3 is also encoded by other nucleotide sequences in the sample. The gene calls are TRBV20-1 and TRBJ1-1; TRBD1 might be the D (5 bases). The V gene's germline CDR1 is DFQATT and CDR2 SNEGSKA (reference sequence). The CDR3 runs to 11 residues. DNA of the CDR3: TGCAGGGCAGGGTCGAACACTGAAGCTTTCTTT. Residues: CRAGSNTEAFF.

The chain is built from TRBV11-2 and TRBJ2-3; TRBD2 matches 12 bases. Germline V gene lookup returns CDR1 SGHAT and CDR2 FQNNGV. V shed 2 bases, J shed 1 base, and the junction held 4 bases outside the gene matches. The CDR3 consists of 17 residues. CDR3 sequence (DNA): TGTGCCAGCAGCTTAACCCGACTAGCGGGGGGCACAGATACGCAGTATTTT. It specifies CASSLTRLAGGTDTQYF. The variable domain in full, completed from reference TRBV11-2 and TRBJ2-3, reads EAGVAQSPRYKIIEKRQSVAFWCNPISGHATLYWYQQILGQGPKLLIQFQNNGVVDDSQLPKDRFSAERLKGVDSTLKIQPAKLEDSAVYLCASSLTRLAGGTDTQYFGPGTRLTVL.

The chain links TRBV4-1 to TRBJ2-5; possibly TRBD2 for D (7 bases). This CDR3 has 15 amino acids. Germline assignment: CDR1 MGHRA and CDR2 YSYEKL. Trimming stripped 4 bases from V and 1 base from J, with 13 bases between. CDR3 region: CASSPRGGVQETQYF. The CDR3 region has the DNA TGCGCCAGCAGCCCCCGAGGGGGGGTCCAAGAGACCCAGTACTTC.

The chain recombines TRBV12-2 with TRBJ2-7; the table calls TRBD2, which could not be checked here. TRBV12-2 constitutes a pseudogene. The CDR3 contains 16 residues. CDR3 sequence reads: CASRLSIKLDSYEQYV. In nucleotides, the CDR3 is TGTGCAAGTCGCTTATCTATAAAGCTGGACTCCTACGAGCAGTACGTC.

In its sample, this clone was seen a few times. V is TRBV10-3 and J is TRBJ1-2, with 8 nucleotides matching TRBD1. The CDR3 sequence is 14 residues long. Germline CDR1 is ENHRY and CDR2 is SYGVKD. Trimming cost V 3 bases and J 3 bases; bases outside gene matches: 3. CDR3: CAISDGTGDYGYTF. In DNA form, the CDR3 reads TGTGCCATCAGTGATGGGACAGGAGACTATGGCTACACCTTC.

This clone was detected once. The V and J genes are TRBV7-2 and TRBJ1-6, with D tentatively TRBD1 (5 bases). Trimming stripped 4 bases from V and 3 bases from J, with 7 bases between. The CDR3 sequence is 14 residues long. Germline V gives CDR1 SGHTA, CDR2 FQGNSA. This CDR3 is CASSSDSYNSPLHF. CDR3 nucleotides: TGTGCCAGCAGCTCCGACAGCTATAATTCACCCCTCCACTTT.

This clone has only a few counts. Other DNA sequences in the same sample also yield this CDR3. This chain joins TRBV28 and TRBJ1-5; possibly TRBD1 for D (6 bases). The CDR3 is 15 amino acids. Germline CDR1 MDHEN, CDR2 SYDVKM. The V end was cut by 5 bases, the J end by 1 base, with 12 bases between. The CDR3 DNA reads TGTGCCAGCAGTCGTACAGGGTCCAGCAATCAGCCCCAGCATTTT. Its translation: CASSRTGSSNQPQHF. Drawing the rest from reference TRBV28 and TRBJ1-5, the complete variable domain is DVKVTQSSRYLVKRTGEKVFLECVQDMDHENMFWYRQDPGLGLRLIYFSYDVKMKEKGDIPEGYSVSREKKERFSLILESASTNQTSMYLCASSRTGSSNQPQHFGDGTRLSIL.

V and J are TRBV9 and TRBJ2-2, with 8 bases matching TRBD2. CDR1 SGDLS and CDR2 YYNGEE come from the germline V gene. This CDR3 region has 15 residues. V shed 4 bases, J shed 5 bases, and the junction held 7 bases outside the gene matches. The CDR3 loop is CASSQSGRGTGELFF. CDR3 nucleotide sequence: TGTGCCAGCAGCCAGAGCGGGAGAGGAACCGGGGAGCTGTTTTTT.